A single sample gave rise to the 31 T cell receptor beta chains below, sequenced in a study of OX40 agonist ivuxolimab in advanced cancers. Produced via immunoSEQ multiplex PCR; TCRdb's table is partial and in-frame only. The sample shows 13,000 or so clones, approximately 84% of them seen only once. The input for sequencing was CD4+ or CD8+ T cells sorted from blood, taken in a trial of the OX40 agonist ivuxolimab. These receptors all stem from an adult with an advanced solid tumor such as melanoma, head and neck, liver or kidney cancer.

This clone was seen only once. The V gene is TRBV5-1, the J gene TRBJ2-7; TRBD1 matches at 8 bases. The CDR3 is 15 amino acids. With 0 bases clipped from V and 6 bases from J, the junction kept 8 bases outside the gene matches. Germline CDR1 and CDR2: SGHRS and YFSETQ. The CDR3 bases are TGCGCCAGCAGCTTGGAGGTCAGGGGGCTTGGCGAGCAGTACTTC. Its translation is CASSLEVRGLGEQYF.

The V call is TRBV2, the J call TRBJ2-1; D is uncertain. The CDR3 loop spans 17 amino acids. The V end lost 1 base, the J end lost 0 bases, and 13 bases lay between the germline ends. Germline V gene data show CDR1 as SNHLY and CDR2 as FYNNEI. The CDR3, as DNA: TGTGCCAGCAGTGAAGGGTCTGGACGTTCCTCCTACAATGAGCAGTTCTTC. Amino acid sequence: CASSEGSGRSSYNEQFF.

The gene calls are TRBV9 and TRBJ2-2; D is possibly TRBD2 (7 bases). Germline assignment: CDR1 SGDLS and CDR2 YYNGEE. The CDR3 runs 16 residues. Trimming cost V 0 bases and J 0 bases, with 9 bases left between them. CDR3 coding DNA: TGTGCCAGCAGCGTAGGCGGGGGCCCGAACACCGGGGAGCTGTTTTTT. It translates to CASSVGGGPNTGELFF.

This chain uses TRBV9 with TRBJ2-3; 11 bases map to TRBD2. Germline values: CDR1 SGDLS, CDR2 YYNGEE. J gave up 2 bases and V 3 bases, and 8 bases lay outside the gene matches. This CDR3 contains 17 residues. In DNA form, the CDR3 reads TGTGCCAGCAGCGGGGCTAGCGGGAGGCTCCTCACAGATACGCAGTATTTT. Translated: CASSGASGRLLTDTQYF.

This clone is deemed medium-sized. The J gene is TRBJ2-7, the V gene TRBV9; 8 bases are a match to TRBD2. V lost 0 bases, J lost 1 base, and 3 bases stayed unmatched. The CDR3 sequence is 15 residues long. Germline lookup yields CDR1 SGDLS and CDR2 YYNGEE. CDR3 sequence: CASSVAVAGSYEQYF. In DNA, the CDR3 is TGTGCCAGCAGCGTAGCGGTAGCGGGGTCCTACGAGCAGTACTTC. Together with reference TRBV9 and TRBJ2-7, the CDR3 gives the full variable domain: DSGVTQTPKHLITATGQRVTLRCSPRSGDLSVYWYQQSLDQGLQFLIQYYNGEERAKGNILERFSAQQFPDLHSELNLSSLELGDSALYFCASSVAVAGSYEQYFGPGTRLTVT.

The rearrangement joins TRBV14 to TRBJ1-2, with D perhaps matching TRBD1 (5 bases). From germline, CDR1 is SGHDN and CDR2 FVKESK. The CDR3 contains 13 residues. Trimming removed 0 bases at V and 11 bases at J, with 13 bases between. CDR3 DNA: TGTGCCAGCAGCCAAGATCGGACATATGCGTACACCTTC. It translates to CASSQDRTYAYTF.

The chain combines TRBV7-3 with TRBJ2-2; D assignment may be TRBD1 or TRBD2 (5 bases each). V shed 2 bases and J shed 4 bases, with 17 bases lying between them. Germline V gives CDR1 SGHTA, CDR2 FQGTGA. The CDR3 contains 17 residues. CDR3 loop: CASSLSLGADGTGELFF. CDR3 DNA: TGTGCCAGCAGCTTATCGCTCGGGGCCGATGGCACCGGGGAGCTGTTTTTT.

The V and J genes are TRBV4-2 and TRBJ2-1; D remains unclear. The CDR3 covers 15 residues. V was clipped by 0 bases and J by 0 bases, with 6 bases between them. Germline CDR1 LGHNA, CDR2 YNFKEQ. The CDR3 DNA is TGTGCCAGCAGCCAAGAACTGAGCTCCTACAATGAGCAGTTCTTC. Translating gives CASSQELSSYNEQFF.

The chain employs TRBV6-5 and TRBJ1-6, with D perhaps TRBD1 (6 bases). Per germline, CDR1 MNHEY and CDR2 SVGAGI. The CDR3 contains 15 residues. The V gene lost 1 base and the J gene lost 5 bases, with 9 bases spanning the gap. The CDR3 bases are TGTGCCAGCAGTTACTTGGGGGCTGATAATTCACCCCTCCACTTT. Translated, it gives CASSYLGADNSPLHF.

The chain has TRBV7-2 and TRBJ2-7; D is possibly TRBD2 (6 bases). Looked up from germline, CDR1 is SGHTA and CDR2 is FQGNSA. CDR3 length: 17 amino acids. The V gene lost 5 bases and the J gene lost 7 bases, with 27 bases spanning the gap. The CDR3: CASSPGSGTELRGEQYF. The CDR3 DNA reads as TGTGCCAGCAGCCCCGGGTCCGGGACCGAGCTTCGGGGGGAGCAGTACTTC.

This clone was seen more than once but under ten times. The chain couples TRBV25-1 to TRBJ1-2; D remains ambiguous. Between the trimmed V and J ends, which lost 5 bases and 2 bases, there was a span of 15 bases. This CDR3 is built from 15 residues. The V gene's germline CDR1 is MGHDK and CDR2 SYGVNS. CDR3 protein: CASSPLEARNYGYTF. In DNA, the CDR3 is TGTGCCAGCAGTCCTTTAGAGGCAAGAAACTATGGCTACACCTTC.

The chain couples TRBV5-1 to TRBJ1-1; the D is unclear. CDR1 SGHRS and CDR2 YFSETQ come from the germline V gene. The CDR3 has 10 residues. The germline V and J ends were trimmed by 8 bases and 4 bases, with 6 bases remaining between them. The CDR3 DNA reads TGCGCCAGTCGGGGCACTGAAGCTTTCTTT. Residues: CASRGTEAFF. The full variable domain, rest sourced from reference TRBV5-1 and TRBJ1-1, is KAGVTQTPRYLIKTRGQQVTLSCSPISGHRSVSWYQQTPGQGLQFLFEYFSETQRNKGNFPGRFSGRQFSNSRSEMNVSTLELGDSALYLCASRGTEAFFGQGTRLTVV.

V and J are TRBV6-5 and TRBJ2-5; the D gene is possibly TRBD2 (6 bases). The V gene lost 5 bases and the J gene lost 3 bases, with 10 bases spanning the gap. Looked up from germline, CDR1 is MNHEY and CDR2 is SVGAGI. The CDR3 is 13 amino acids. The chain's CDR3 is CASSRWGEETQYF. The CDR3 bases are TGTGCCAGCAGTAGGTGGGGGGAAGAGACCCAGTACTTC.

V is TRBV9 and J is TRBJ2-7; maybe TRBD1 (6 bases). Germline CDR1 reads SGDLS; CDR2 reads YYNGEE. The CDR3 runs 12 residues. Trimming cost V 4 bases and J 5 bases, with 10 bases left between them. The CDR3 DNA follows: TGTGCCAGCAGCTTCCCAGGGGACGAGCAGTACTTC. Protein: CASSFPGDEQYF. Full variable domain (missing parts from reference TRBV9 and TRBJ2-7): DSGVTQTPKHLITATGQRVTLRCSPRSGDLSVYWYQQSLDQGLQFLIQYYNGEERAKGNILERFSAQQFPDLHSELNLSSLELGDSALYFCASSFPGDEQYFGPGTRLTVT.

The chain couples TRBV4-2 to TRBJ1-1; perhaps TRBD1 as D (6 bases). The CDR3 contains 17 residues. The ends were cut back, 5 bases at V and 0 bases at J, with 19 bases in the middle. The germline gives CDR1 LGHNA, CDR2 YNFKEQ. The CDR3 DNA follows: TGTGCCAGCAGCTTCTTCCAGGGGAAGGGAATGAACACTGAAGCTTTCTTT. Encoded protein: CASSFFQGKGMNTEAFF.

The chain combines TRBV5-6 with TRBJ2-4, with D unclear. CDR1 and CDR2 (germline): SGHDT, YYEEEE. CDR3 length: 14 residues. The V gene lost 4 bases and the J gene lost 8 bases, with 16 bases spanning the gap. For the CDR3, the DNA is TGTGCCAGCAGCAGGACCGTGGGGTGGGACATTCAGTACTTC. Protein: CASSRTVGWDIQYF.

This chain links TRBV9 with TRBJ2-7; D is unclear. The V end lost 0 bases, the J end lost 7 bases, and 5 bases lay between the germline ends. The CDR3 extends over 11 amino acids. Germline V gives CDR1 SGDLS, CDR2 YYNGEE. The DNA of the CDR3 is TGTGCCAGCAGCGTAGGGGGAGAGCAGTACTTC. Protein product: CASSVGGEQYF.

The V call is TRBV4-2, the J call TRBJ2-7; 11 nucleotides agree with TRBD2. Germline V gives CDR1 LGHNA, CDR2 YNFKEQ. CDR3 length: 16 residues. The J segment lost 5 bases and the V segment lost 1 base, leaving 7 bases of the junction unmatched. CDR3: CASSQVNSGRAHEQYF. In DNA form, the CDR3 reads TGTGCCAGCAGCCAAGTTAATAGCGGGAGGGCCCACGAGCAGTACTTC.

The CDR3 DNA follows: TGTGCCAGCAGTGACAGGGACACCGGGGAGCTGTTTTTT. Encoded protein: CASSDRDTGELFF. The V and J genes are TRBV6-4 and TRBJ2-2; no reliable D call. This CDR3 region has 13 residues. Germline values: CDR1 MRHNA, CDR2 SNTAGT. The V and J ends lost 2 bases and 3 bases respectively, with 4 bases between them.

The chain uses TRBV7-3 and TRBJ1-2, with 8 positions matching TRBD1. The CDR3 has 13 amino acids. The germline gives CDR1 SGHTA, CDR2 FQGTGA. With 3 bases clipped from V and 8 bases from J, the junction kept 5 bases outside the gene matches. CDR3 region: CASSFQTGVGYTF. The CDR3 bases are TGTGCCAGCAGCTTCCAGACAGGGGTCGGCTACACCTTC. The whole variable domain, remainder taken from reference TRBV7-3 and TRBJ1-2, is GAGVSQTPSNKVTEKGKYVELRCDPISGHTALYWYRQSLGQGPEFLIYFQGTGAADDSGLPNDRFFAVRPEGSVSTLKIQRTERGDSAVYLCASSFQTGVGYTFGSGTRLTVV.

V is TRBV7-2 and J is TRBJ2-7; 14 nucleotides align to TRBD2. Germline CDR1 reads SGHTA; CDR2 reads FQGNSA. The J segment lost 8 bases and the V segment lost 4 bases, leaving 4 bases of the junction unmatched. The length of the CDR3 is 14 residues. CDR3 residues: CASSSGTSGSKQYF. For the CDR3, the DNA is TGTGCCAGCAGCTCGGGGACTAGCGGGAGCAAGCAGTACTTC.

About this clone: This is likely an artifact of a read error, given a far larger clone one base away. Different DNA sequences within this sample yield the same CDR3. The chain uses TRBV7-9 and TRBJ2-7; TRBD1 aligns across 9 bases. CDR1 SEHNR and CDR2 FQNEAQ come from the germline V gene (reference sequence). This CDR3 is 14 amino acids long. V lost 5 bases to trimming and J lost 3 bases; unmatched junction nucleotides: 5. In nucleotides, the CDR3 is TGTGCCAGCAGCCACCGGGACAGGGTCTACGAGCAGTACTTC. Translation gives CASSHRDRVYEQYF.

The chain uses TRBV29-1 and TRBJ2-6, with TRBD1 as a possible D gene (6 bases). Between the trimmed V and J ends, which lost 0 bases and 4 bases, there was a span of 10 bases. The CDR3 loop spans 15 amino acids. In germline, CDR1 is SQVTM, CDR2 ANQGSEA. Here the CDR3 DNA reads TGCAGCGTTGAAGACACAGGGCTCGGGGCCAACGTCCTGACTTTC. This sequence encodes CSVEDTGLGANVLTF.

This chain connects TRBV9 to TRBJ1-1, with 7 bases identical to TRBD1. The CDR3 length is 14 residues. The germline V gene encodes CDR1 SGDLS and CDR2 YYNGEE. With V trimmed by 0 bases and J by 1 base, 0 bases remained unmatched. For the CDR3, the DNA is TGTGCCAGCAGCGTAGGGACAGGGAACACTGAAGCTTTCTTT. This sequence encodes CASSVGTGNTEAFF.

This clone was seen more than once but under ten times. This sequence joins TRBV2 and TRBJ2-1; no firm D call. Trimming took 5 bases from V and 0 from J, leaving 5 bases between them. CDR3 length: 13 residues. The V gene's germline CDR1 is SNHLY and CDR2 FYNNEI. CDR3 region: CASSYSSYNEQFF. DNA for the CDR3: TGTGCCAGCAGTTACAGCTCCTACAATGAGCAGTTCTTC.

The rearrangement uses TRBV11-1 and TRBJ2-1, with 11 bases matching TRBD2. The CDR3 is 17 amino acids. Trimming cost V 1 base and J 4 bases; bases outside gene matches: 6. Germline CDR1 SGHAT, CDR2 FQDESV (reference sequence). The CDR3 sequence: CASSLELGLAAYNEQFF. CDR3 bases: TGTGCCAGCAGCTTAGAATTGGGACTAGCGGCTTACAATGAGCAGTTCTTC.

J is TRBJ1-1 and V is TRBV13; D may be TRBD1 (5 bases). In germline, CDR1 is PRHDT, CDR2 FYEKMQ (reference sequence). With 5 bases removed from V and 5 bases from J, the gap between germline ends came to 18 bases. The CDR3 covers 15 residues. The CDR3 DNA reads TGTGCCAGCAGCCCACTGTACGGGGGTGCTACTGAAGCTTTCTTT. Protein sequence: CASSPLYGGATEAFF. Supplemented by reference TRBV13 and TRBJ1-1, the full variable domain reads AAGVIQSPRHLIKEKRETATLKCYPIPRHDTVYWYQQGPGQDPQFLISFYEKMQSDKGSIPDRFSAQQFSDYHSELNMSSLELGDSALYFCASSPLYGGATEAFFGQGTRLTVV.

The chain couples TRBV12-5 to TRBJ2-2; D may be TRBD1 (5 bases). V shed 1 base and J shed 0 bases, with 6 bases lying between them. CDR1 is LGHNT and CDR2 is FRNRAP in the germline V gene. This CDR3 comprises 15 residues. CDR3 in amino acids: CASGLGTSNTGELFF. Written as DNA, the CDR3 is TGTGCTAGTGGTTTGGGGACATCGAACACCGGGGAGCTGTTTTTT.

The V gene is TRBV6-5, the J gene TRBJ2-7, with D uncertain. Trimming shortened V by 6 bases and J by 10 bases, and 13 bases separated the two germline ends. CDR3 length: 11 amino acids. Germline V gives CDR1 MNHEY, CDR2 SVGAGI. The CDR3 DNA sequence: TGTGCCAGCAGCCTCTTCCCCCTCCAGTACTTC. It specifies CASSLFPLQYF.

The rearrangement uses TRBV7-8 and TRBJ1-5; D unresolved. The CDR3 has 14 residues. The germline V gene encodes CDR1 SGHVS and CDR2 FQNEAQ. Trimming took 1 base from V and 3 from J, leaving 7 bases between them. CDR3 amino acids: CASSLGLDNQPQHF. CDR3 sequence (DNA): TGTGCCAGCAGCTTAGGTTTGGACAATCAGCCCCAGCATTTT.

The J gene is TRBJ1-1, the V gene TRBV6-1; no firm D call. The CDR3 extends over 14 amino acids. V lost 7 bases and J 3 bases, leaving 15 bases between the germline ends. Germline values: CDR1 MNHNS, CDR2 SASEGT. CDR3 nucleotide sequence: TGTGCCAGCACCGGGTCCCAGGAACACACTGAAGCTTTCTTT. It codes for CASTGSQEHTEAFF.